These T cell receptor beta chains were read from a single sample in a study of T cell clones after liver transplantation. TCRdb's table, derived via immunoSEQ multiplex PCR, lists solely in-frame clones and lacks some. Of about 19,000 clones in the sample, around nine tenths are singletons; the top ten hold approximately 13%. Here the sequenced sample was CD8+ T cells from blood, taken before liver transplant. These receptors were taken from a human donor who received a liver transplant. CDR3s include the opening cysteine and the closing phenylalanine or tryptophan.

>TRBJ1-2|TRBV13
CASSRTRDRGVGGYTF
>TRBJ2-1|TRBV19
CASTSSGRAGEQFF
>TRBJ2-7|TRBV6-6
CASISGTSVYEQYF
>TRBJ2-1|TRBV19
CASSSHDLGIASYNEQFF
>TRBJ2-3|TRBV27
CASSFGPNTDTQYF
>TRBJ2-1|TRBV5-1
CASSLGVSSYNEQFF
>TRBJ2-1|TRBV7-9
CASSLEGIPGNEQFF
>TRBJ2-1|TRBV27
CASRDGLAGNYNEQFF
>TRBJ1-5|TRBV19
CASSIGGSNQPQHF
>TRBJ2-1|TRBV27
CASSIPGNEQFF
>TRBJ2-3|TRBV2
CASSFRGRETDTQYF
>TRBJ1-3|TRBV28
CASSTPYYSGNTIYF
>TRBJ1-2|TRBV5-1
CASSLAMGRAGYTF
>TRBJ2-7|TRBV5-1
CASSGTATYEQYF
>TRBJ2-7|TRBV11-2
CASSFSRSYEQYF
>TRBJ2-5|TRBV30
CAWSPMGLAGTQYF
>TRBJ2-1|TRBV29-1
CSVEGGAYNEQFF
>TRBJ2-7|TRBV9
CASSVGRVTYEQYF
>TRBJ2-1|TRBV4-1
CASSHDGLAGAYNEQFF
>TRBJ2-7|TRBV7-2
CASSFIGAGAEQYF
>TRBJ2-7|TRBV5-1
CASSLTGVTEQYF
>TRBJ1-5|TRBV28
CASSSPGGYSNQPQHF
>TRBJ1-2|TRBV9
CASRGDRPDRSQGYTF
>TRBJ2-7|TRBV5-1
CASSLSGTPPPYEQYF
>TRBJ1-4|TRBV4-2
CASSHGPGATNEKLFF
>TRBJ2-7|TRBV19
CASSIATGSYEQYF
>TRBJ1-5|TRBV28
CASSPSQAGQPQHF
>TRBJ2-1|TRBV19
CASSVPSGRANEQFF
>TRBJ2-5|TRBV12-2
CASRPLWRHETQYF
>TRBJ1-2|TRBV27
CASSPPGASGYTF
>TRBJ1-1|TRBV29-1
CSVETNTEAFF
>TRBJ2-2|TRBV7-2
CASSPGTVIWTGELFF
>TRBJ2-1|TRBV4-3
CASSQEIDYYNEQFF
>TRBJ2-7|TRBV2
CASSDRTYEQYF
>TRBJ2-1|TRBV6-6
CASSYSAGGTYNEQFF
>TRBJ2-7|TRBV9
CASSVAPTGQYEQYF
>TRBJ2-1|TRBV7-9
CASSLDVSGSGEWDEQFF